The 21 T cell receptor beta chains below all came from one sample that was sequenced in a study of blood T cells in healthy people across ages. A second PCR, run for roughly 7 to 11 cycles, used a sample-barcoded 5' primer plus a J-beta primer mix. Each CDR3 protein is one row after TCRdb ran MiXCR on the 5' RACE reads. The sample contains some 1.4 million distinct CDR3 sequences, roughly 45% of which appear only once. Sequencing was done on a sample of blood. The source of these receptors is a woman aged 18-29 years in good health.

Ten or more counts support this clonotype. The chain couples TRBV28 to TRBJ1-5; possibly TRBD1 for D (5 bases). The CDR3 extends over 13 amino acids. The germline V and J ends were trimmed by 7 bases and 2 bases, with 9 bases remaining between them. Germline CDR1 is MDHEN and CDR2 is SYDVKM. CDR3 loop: CASTPRGNQPQHF. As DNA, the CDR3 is TGTGCCAGCACCCCCAGGGGCAATCAGCCCCAGCATTTT.

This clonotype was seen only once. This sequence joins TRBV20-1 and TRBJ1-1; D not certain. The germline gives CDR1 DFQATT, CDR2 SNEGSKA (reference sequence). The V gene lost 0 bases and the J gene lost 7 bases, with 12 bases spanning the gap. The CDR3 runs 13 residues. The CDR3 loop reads CSARDYTAYEAFF. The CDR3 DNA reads TGCAGTGCTAGAGATTACACAGCCTATGAAGCTTTCTTT.

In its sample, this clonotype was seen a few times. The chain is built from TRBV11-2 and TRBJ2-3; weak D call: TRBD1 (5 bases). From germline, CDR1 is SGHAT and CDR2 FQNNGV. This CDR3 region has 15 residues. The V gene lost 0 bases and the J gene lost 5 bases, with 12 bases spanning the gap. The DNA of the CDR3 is TGTGCCAGCAGCTTAGAGGCCAGGGTAGGAGATACGCAGTATTTT. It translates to CASSLEARVGDTQYF.

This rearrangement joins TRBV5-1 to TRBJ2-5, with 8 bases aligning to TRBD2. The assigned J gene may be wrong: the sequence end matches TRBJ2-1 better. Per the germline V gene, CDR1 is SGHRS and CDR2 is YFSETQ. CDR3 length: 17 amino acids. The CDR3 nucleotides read TGCGCCAGCAGCTACTTTCCGACCGGGGGGGGCCAAGAGACCCAGTTCTTC. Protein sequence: CASSYFPTGGGQETQFF.

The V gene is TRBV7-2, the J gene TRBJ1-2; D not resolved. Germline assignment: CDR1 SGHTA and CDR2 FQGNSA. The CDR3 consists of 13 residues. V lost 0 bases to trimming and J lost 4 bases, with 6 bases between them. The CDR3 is CASSLAHSYGYTF. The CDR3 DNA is TGTGCCAGCAGCTTAGCCCACAGCTATGGCTACACCTTC.

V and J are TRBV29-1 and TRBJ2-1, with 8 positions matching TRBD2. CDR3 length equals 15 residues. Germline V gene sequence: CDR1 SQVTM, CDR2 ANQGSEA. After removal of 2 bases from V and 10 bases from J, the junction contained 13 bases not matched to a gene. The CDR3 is CSVETPGLGPWEQFF. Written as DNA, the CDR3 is TGCAGCGTTGAAACCCCGGGACTAGGTCCATGGGAGCAGTTCTTC.

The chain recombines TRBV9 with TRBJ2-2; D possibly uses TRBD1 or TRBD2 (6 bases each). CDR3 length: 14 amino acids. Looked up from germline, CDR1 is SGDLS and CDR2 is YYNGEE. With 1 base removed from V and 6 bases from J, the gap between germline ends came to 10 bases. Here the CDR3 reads CASSVLGGPGELFF. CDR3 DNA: TGTGCCAGCAGCGTATTGGGGGGCCCCGGGGAGCTGTTTTTT.

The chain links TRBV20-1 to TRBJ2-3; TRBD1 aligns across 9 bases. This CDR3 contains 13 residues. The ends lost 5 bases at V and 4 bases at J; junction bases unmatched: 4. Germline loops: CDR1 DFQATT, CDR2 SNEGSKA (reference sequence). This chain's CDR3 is CSADRGSADTQYF. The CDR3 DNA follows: TGCAGTGCTGACAGGGGGTCGGCAGATACGCAGTATTTT.

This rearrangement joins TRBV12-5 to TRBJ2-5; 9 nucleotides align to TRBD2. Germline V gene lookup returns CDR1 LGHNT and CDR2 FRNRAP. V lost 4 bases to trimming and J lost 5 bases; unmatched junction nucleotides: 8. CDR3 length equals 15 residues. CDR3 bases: TGTGCTAGTGGTTCCCCCGGACTAGCGAAGGAGACCCAGTACTTC. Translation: CASGSPGLAKETQYF.

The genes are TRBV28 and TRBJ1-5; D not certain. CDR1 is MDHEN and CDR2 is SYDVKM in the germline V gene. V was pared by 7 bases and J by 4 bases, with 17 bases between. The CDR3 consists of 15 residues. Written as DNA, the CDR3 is TGTGCCAGCAACATTCTGGTAGTCCCGAATCAGCCCCAGCATTTT. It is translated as CASNILVVPNQPQHF.

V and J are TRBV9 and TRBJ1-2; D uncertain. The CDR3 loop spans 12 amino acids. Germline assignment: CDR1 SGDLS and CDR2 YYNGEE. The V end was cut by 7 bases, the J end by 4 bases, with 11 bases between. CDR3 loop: CASGGISYGYTF. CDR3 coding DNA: TGTGCCAGCGGCGGTATTAGCTATGGCTACACCTTC.

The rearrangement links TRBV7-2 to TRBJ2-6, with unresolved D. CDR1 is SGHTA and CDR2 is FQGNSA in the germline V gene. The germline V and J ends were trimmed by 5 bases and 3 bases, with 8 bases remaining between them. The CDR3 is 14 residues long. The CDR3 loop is CASSPIRGANVLTF. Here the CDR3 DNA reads TGTGCCAGCAGCCCCATTCGTGGGGCCAACGTCCTGACTTTC.

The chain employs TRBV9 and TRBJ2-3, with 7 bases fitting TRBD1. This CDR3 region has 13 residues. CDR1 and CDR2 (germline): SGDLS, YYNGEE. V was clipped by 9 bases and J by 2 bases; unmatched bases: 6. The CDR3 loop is CATQGQYTDTQYF. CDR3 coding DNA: TGTGCCACCCAGGGACAGTACACAGATACGCAGTATTTT.

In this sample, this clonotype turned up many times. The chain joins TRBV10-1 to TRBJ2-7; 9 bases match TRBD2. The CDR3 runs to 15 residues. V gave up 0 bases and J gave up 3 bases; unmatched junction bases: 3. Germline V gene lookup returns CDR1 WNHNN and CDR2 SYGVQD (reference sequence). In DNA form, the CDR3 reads TGCGCCAGCAGTGAGTCGGGTAGCGGGAGCTACGAGCAGTACTTC. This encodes CASSESGSGSYEQYF.

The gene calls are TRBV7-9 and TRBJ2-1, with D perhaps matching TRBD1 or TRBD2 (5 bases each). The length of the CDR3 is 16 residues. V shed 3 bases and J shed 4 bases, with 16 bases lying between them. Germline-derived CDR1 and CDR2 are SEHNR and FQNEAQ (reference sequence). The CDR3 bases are TGTGCCAGCAGCTTTACCGGGACGGCCGGTTACAATGAGCAGTTCTTC. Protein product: CASSFTGTAGYNEQFF.

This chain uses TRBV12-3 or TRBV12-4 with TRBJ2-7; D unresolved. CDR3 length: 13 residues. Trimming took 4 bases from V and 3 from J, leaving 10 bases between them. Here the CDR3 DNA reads TGTGCCAGCAGTTGGCAAAAGAACTACGAGCAGTACTTC. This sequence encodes CASSWQKNYEQYF.

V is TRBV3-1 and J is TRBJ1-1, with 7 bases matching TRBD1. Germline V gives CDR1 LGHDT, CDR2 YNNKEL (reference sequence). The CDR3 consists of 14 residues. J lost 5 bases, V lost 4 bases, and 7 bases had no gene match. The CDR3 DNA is TGTGCCAGCAGCCCCCAGGGGGTGAGGACTGAAGCTTTCTTT. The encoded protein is CASSPQGVRTEAFF.

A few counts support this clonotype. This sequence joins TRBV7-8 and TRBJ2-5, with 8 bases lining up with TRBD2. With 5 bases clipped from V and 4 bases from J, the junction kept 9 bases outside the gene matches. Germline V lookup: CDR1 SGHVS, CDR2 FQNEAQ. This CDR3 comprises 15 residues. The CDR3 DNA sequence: TGTGCCAGCAGCCTCCAACTAGCGGCAGGAGAGACCCAGTACTTC. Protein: CASSLQLAAGETQYF.

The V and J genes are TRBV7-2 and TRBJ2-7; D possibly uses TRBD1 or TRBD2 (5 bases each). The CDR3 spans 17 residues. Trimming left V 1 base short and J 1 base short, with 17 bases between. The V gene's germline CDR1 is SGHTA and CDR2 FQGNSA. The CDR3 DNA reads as TGTGCCAGCAGCTTAGTTAGGGGCGCAGGGAGATCCTACGAGCAGTACTTC. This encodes CASSLVRGAGRSYEQYF.

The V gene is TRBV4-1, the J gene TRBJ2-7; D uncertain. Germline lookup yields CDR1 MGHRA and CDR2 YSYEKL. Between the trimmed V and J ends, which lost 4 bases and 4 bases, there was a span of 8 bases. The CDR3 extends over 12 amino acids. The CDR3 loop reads CASSPINYEQYF. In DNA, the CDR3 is TGCGCCAGCAGCCCTATTAATTACGAGCAGTACTTC.

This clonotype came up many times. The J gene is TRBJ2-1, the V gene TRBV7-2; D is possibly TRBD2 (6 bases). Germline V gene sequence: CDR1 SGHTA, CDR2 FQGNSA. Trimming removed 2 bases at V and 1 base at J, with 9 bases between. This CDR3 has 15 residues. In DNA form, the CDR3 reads TGTGCCAGCAGCTTACTGGGACTGTCCTACAATGAGCAGTTCTTC. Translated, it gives CASSLLGLSYNEQFF.